One sample yielded the 25 T cell receptor beta chains listed below, sequenced in a study of cytomegalovirus exposure and HLA in healthy donors. Use of 60 Vbeta and 13 Jbeta primers characterized the PCR. Libraries were prepared by immunoSEQ multiplex PCR; TCRdb keeps only in-frame clonotypes and omits some of them. The table lists around 140,000 clones. The specimen sequenced was PBMCs. All receptors derive from a woman aged 40-49 years in good health and CMV-seropositive.

The chain is built from TRBV4-1 and TRBJ2-1, with 13 bases matching TRBD2. The junction had 6 bases not matched to a gene; V was cut back by 3 bases and J by 10 bases. Germline CDR1 is MGHRA and CDR2 is YSYEKL. The CDR3 has 15 amino acids. The CDR3 DNA sequence: TGCGCCAGCAGCCATAGACTAGCGGGAGGTCGGGAGCAGTTCTTC. Protein: CASSHRLAGGREQFF.

J is TRBJ1-2 and V is TRBV30; 10 bases match TRBD1. Germline V gene data show CDR1 as GTSNPN and CDR2 as SVGIG (reference sequence). V lost 5 bases and J lost 7; bases outside the gene matches: 19. There are 17 residues in the CDR3. DNA for the CDR3: TGTGCCTGGCTTATTGCTCCCGGGACAGGGGAAAGGGGTGGCTACACCTTC. Translated, it gives CAWLIAPGTGERGGYTF.

The chain is built from TRBV19 and TRBJ2-1; 7 positions agree with TRBD1. V shed 9 bases and J 0 bases; nucleotides not matched to a gene: 5. This CDR3 spans 14 amino acids. CDR1 and CDR2 from the germline V gene are LNHDA and SQIVND (reference sequence). CDR3: CASSTGASYNEQFF. In DNA form, the CDR3 reads TGTGCCAGCTCTACAGGGGCCTCCTACAATGAGCAGTTCTTC.

The genes are TRBV7-3 and TRBJ2-1, with 7 bases fitting TRBD1. V trimming: 6 bases; J trimming: 8 bases; junction bases outside the gene matches: 10. The CDR3 runs to 14 residues. The germline CDR1 and CDR2 sequences are SGHTA and FQGTGA. The CDR3 here is CASRVAGGTHEQFF. The DNA for the CDR3 is TGTGCCAGCAGGGTGGCAGGGGGAACCCATGAGCAGTTCTTC.

The V gene is TRBV25-1, the J gene TRBJ1-4; D remains unclear. This CDR3 spans 15 amino acids. V was clipped by 3 bases and J by 3 bases, with 11 bases between them. The germline gives CDR1 MGHDK, CDR2 SYGVNS. The DNA of the CDR3 is TGTGCCAGCAGTGAGGCGGGGAAGGCTAATGAAAAACTGTTTTTT. Translation gives CASSEAGKANEKLFF.

The rearrangement joins TRBV18 to TRBJ2-1; TRBD2 matches at 7 bases. The V gene's germline CDR1 is KGHSH and CDR2 LQKENI. The CDR3 is 16 residues long. Trimming at V came to 3 bases and at J to 5 bases, leaving 10 bases not matched to a gene. The CDR3 loop is CASSPRTSAINNEQFF. The CDR3 DNA follows: TGTGCCAGCTCACCCCGTACTAGCGCTATTAACAATGAGCAGTTCTTC. The complete variable domain, with remaining parts taken from reference TRBV18 and TRBJ2-1, reads NAGVMQNPRHLVRRRGQEARLRCSPMKGHSHVYWYRQLPEEGLKFMVYLQKENIIDESGMPKERFSAEFPKEGPSILRIQQVVRGDSAAYFCASSPRTSAINNEQFFGPGTRLTVL.

V and J are TRBV4-2 and TRBJ2-3, with D possibly matching TRBD1 (7 bases). Germline-derived CDR1 and CDR2 are LGHNA and YNFKEQ. V was shortened by 0 bases and J by 5 bases, with 12 bases between the two germline ends. This CDR3 region has 15 residues. The CDR3 sequence is CASSQEEGAGDTQYF. The CDR3 bases are TGTGCCAGCAGCCAAGAGGAGGGGGCTGGAGATACGCAGTATTTT.

The J gene is TRBJ2-2, the V gene TRBV7-6, with a weak D call TRBD2 (6 bases). The CDR3 runs to 16 residues. Trimming cost V 1 base and J 1 base, with 10 bases left between them. Germline-derived CDR1 and CDR2 are SGHVS and FNYEAQ. The CDR3 DNA reads TGTGCCAGCAGCTTAGTTTTTAGCGGGAACACCGGGGAGCTGTTTTTT. Residues: CASSLVFSGNTGELFF.

This chain connects TRBV18 to TRBJ2-3; D is possibly TRBD1 (5 bases). Germline CDR1 and CDR2: KGHSH and LQKENI. The CDR3 runs 16 residues. With 1 base removed from V and 6 bases from J, the gap between germline ends came to 17 bases. CDR3 nucleotides: TGTGCCAGCTCACCACTCGCCCGACGGGCAGGGGATACGCAGTATTTT. Its translation: CASSPLARRAGDTQYF.

The chain uses TRBV5-1 and TRBJ2-1; 11 nucleotides agree with TRBD1. Germline V CDR1 and CDR2: SGHRS, YFSETQ. The trim removed 4 bases at V and 6 bases at J, leaving 6 bases unmatched. There are 15 residues in the CDR3. The CDR3 sequence is CASSTGTGGSNEQFF. Written as DNA, the CDR3 is TGCGCCAGCAGCACCGGGACAGGGGGATCCAATGAGCAGTTCTTC.

This chain joins TRBV7-8 and TRBJ1-1, with D uncertain. The CDR3 covers 16 residues. Per germline, CDR1 SGHVS and CDR2 FQNEAQ. The V end lost 1 base, the J end lost 0 bases, and 12 bases lay between the germline ends. CDR3 loop: CASSLDGHRVNTEAFF. In DNA form, the CDR3 reads TGTGCCAGCAGCTTAGACGGCCATCGGGTGAACACTGAAGCTTTCTTT.

V and J are TRBV28 and TRBJ2-2; TRBD2 matches 8 bases. Germline V CDR1 and CDR2: MDHEN, SYDVKM. The CDR3 is 14 amino acids. Germline trimming cut 6 bases from V and 5 bases from J; bases unmatched to any gene: 5. CDR3 DNA sequence: TGTGCCAGCAGATCGACGGGGGGGACCGGGGAGCTGTTTTTT. Encoded protein: CASRSTGGTGELFF.

The genes are TRBV5-6 and TRBJ1-5; D remains ambiguous. The CDR3 contains 12 residues. V was clipped by 4 bases and J by 7 bases, with 9 bases between them. Germline CDR1 is SGHDT and CDR2 is YYEEEE. This chain's CDR3 is CASSVSTQPQHF. CDR3 DNA: TGTGCCAGCAGCGTCAGTACCCAGCCCCAGCATTTT.

This chain links TRBV19 with TRBJ2-1; no firm D call. Between the trimmed V and J ends, which lost 0 bases and 4 bases, there was a span of 10 bases. Germline loops: CDR1 LNHDA, CDR2 SQIVND (reference sequence). This CDR3 is 15 amino acids long. CDR3 loop: CASSIEEVRYNEQFF. In DNA form, the CDR3 reads TGTGCCAGTAGTATAGAAGAGGTTAGGTACAATGAGCAGTTCTTC. The whole variable domain, remainder taken from reference TRBV19 and TRBJ2-1, is DGGITQSPKYLFRKEGQNVTLSCEQNLNHDAMYWYRQDPGQGLRLIYYSQIVNDFQKGDIAEGYSVSREKKESFPLTVTSAQKNPTAFYLCASSIEEVRYNEQFFGPGTRLTVL.

The CDR3 bases are TGTGCCAGCAGGGGGACAGGGGTTGATTATACGCAGTATTTT. It specifies CASRGTGVDYTQYF. The chain carries TRBV5-5 and TRBJ2-3, with TRBD1 matching 10 bases. The CDR3 has 14 residues. V lost 5 bases and J lost 7; bases outside the gene matches: 7. The germline CDR1 and CDR2 sequences are SGHKS and YYEKEE (reference sequence).

V and J are TRBV7-6 and TRBJ1-1; D might be TRBD1 (6 bases). CDR1 SGHVS and CDR2 FNYEAQ come from the germline V gene. V lost 2 bases, J lost 5 bases, and 18 bases lay in between. CDR3 length equals 16 residues. CDR3: CASSLRGGRSLTEAFF. DNA of the CDR3: TGTGCCAGCAGCTTACGTGGGGGCAGGAGTTTAACTGAAGCTTTCTTT.

V gene TRBV14 combines with J gene TRBJ2-7; 8 bases fit TRBD1. V gave up 1 base and J gave up 3 bases; unmatched junction bases: 5. Germline CDR1 SGHDN, CDR2 FVKESK. This CDR3 contains 15 residues. CDR3 protein: CASSQAPGGLYEQYF. Here the CDR3 DNA reads TGTGCCAGCAGCCAAGCACCAGGGGGCCTCTACGAGCAGTACTTC. The full variable domain, completed using reference TRBV14 and TRBJ2-7, is EAGVTQFPSHSVIEKGQTVTLRCDPISGHDNLYWYRRVMGKEIKFLLHFVKESKQDESGMPNNRFLAERTGGTYSTLKVQPAELEDSGVYFCASSQAPGGLYEQYFGPGTRLTVT.

The chain employs TRBV5-6 and TRBJ2-7; 10 nucleotides match TRBD1. Per the germline V gene, CDR1 is SGHDT and CDR2 is YYEEEE. With 4 bases clipped from V and 2 bases from J, the junction kept 12 bases outside the gene matches. This CDR3 spans 17 amino acids. CDR3 DNA: TGTGCCAGCAGCGGGACAGGGGATCGTCGACCAACCTACGAGCAGTACTTC. It translates to CASSGTGDRRPTYEQYF.

The chain couples TRBV6-5 to TRBJ1-2; D might be TRBD1 (6 bases). The CDR3 length is 14 residues. Germline V gene data show CDR1 as MNHEY and CDR2 as SVGAGI. With 5 bases removed from V and 1 base from J, the gap between germline ends came to 11 bases. DNA of the CDR3: TGTGCCAGCAGTAGGGGGGGCGATAACTATGGCTACACCTTC. It codes for CASSRGGDNYGYTF.

V and J are TRBV4-1 and TRBJ1-1, with D perhaps TRBD1 (5 bases). The CDR3 is made up of 17 amino acids. Germline V lookup: CDR1 MGHRA, CDR2 YSYEKL. The V and J ends lost 2 bases and 4 bases respectively, with 20 bases between them. This CDR3 reads CASSQLTSRGGVTEAFF. The CDR3 DNA is TGCGCCAGCAGCCAATTAACTAGTAGGGGAGGCGTCACTGAAGCTTTCTTT.

The chain joins TRBV19 to TRBJ2-5; D gene uncertain. The closer fit of TRBJ2-7 to the DNA end suggests the J call may be wrong. The V gene's germline CDR1 is LNHDA and CDR2 SQIVND (reference sequence). The CDR3 runs to 14 residues. The CDR3 bases are TGTGCCAGTAGTCCCGACTCCCGCTCCTACGAGCAGTACTTC. Translation: CASSPDSRSYEQYF.

The chain couples TRBV19 to TRBJ1-1, with TRBD1 as a possible D gene (6 bases). The CDR3 sequence is 16 residues long. V lost 3 bases, J lost 2 bases, and 16 bases lay in between. From germline, CDR1 is LNHDA and CDR2 SQIVND (reference sequence). The CDR3 loop is CASSISLRGINTEAFF. The CDR3 DNA sequence: TGTGCCAGTAGTATTAGCTTGAGGGGGATTAACACTGAAGCTTTCTTT.

The genes are TRBV11-2 and TRBJ2-7; D unresolved. The CDR3 is made up of 12 amino acids. V gave up 3 bases and J gave up 4 bases, with 7 bases separating them. In germline, CDR1 is SGHAT, CDR2 FQNNGV. This CDR3 reads CASSFRRYEQYF. Here the CDR3 DNA reads TGTGCCAGCAGCTTTAGGCGGTACGAGCAGTACTTC.

The chain joins TRBV6-1 to TRBJ2-2, with 9 bases matching TRBD1. Germline V gives CDR1 MNHNS, CDR2 SASEGT. There are 15 residues in the CDR3. Trimming took 5 bases from V and 4 from J; bases not matched to a gene: 5. This CDR3 is CASSSRGQGTGELFF. DNA of the CDR3: TGTGCCAGCAGTTCTAGGGGACAGGGCACCGGGGAGCTGTTTTTT.

This rearrangement joins TRBV5-6 to TRBJ2-7; TRBD2 agrees at 12 bases. CDR1 is SGHDT, CDR2 YYEEEE, per germline. The junction had 12 bases not matched to a gene; V was cut back by 0 bases and J by 2 bases. The CDR3 spans 19 residues. The CDR3 is CASSLASWTSGTNPYEQYF. DNA for the CDR3: TGTGCCAGCAGCTTGGCTTCGTGGACTAGCGGGACTAACCCCTACGAGCAGTACTTC.